The entry below describes one T cell receptor beta chain. The data derive from a study of CD8 T cells in Susac syndrome. V was pared by 3 bases and J by 6 bases, with 9 bases between. This CDR3 contains 12 residues. RNA was extracted with the RNeasy kit, and a quantity of roughly 0.5 to 1 ug was reverse transcribed using random hexamers. Each CDR3 protein is one row after TCRdb ran MiXCR on the immunoSEQ multiplex PCR reads. The sample includes some 170,000 distinct CDR3 sequences, approximately 92% of them seen just once. The clonotype was recovered from a human donor in good health. Source material: CD4+ T cells from PBMCs. V and J are TRBV12-3 or TRBV12-4 and TRBJ2-7; D possibly corresponds to TRBD2 (5 bases). CDR3 residues: CASSFGSSEQYF. In DNA form, the CDR3 reads TGTGCCAGCAGTTTTGGGAGCTCCGAGCAGTACTTC.